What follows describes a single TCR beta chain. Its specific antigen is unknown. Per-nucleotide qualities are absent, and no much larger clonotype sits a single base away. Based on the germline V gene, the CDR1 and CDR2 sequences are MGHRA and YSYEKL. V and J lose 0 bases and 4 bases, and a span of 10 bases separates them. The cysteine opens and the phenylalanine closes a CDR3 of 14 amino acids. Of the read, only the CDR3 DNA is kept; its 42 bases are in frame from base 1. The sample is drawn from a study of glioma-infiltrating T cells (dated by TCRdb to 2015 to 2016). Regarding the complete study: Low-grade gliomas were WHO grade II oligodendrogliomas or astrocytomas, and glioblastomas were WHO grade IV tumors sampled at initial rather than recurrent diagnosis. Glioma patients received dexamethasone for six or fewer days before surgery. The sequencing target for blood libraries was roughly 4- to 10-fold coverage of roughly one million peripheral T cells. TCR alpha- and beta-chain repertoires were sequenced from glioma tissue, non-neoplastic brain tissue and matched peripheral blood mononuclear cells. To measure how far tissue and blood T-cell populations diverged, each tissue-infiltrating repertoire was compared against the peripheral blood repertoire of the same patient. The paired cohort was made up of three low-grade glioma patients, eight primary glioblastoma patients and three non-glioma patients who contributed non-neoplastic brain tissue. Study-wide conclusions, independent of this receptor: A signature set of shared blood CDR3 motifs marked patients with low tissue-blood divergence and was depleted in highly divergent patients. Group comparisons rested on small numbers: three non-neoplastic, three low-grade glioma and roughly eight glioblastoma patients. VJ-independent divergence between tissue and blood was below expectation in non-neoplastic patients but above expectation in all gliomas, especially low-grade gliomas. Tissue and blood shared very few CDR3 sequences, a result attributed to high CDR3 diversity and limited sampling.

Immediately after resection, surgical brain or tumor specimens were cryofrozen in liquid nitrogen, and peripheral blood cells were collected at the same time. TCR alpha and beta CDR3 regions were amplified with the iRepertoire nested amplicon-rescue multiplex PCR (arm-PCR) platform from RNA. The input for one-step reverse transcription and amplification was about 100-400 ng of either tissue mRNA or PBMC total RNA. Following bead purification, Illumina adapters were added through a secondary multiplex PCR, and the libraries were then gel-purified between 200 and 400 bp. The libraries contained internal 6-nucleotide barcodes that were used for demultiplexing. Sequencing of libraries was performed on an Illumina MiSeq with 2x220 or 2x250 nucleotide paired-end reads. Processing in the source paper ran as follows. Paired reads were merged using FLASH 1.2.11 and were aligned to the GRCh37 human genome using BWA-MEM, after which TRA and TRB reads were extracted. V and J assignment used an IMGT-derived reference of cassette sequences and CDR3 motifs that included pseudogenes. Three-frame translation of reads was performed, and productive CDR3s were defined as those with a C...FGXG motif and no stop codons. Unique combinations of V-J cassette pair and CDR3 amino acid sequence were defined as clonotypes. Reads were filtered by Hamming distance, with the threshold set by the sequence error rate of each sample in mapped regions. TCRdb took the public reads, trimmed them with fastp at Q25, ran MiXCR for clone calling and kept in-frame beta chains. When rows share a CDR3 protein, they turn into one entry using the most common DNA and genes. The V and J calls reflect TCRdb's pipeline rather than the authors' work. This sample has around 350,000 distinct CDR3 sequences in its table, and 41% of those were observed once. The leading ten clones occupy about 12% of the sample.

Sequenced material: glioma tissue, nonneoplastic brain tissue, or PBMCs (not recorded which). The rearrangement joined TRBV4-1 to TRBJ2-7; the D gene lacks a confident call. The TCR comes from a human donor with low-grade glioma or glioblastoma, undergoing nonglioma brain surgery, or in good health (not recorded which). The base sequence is TGCGCCAGCAGCCAAGAGGCCCGGACGTACGAGCAGTACTTC. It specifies CASSQEARTYEQYF.